These 7 T cell receptor beta chains share one sample of origin, sequenced in a study of blood T cells in healthy people across ages. Next came a second PCR, run for about 6 to 11 cycles, which used a sample-barcoded 5' primer along with a J-beta primer mix. TCRdb passed the 5' RACE reads through MiXCR, listing each CDR3 protein once. The sample records approximately 900,000 distinct CDR3 sequences, 45% to 50% being singletons. Material for sequencing was blood. The receptor set was obtained from a man aged 25 to 40 in good health.

The chain joins TRBV15 to TRBJ1-5; 7 bases fit TRBD1. V dropped 5 bases and J dropped 4; count of bases not matched to a gene: 8. This CDR3 spans 15 amino acids. Germline V gives CDR1 LNHNV, CDR2 YYDKDF (reference sequence). The CDR3 region has the DNA TGTGCCACCAGCTGGGGGGACAGTTGGAATCAGCCCCAGCATTTT. Protein sequence: CATSWGDSWNQPQHF.

This sequence joins TRBV27 and TRBJ1-5; D is unclear. CDR1 is MNHEY, CDR2 SMNVEV, per germline (reference sequence). This CDR3 has 13 amino acids. Trimming removed 2 bases from V and 5 bases from J, with 7 bases in between. CDR3 loop: CASSLESYQPQHF. As DNA, the CDR3 is TGTGCCAGCAGTTTAGAGAGCTATCAGCCCCAGCATTTT.

This clonotype was seen more than once but under ten times. The V and J genes are TRBV13 and TRBJ2-5; D is tentatively TRBD1 or TRBD2 (5 bases each). The J call may be in error: the DNA end matches TRBJ2-7 better. This CDR3 spans 14 amino acids. CDR1 is PRHDT and CDR2 is FYEKMQ in the germline V gene (reference sequence). Written as DNA, the CDR3 is TGTGCCAGCAGCCCGGGGCTTGTTCCTGGCGAGCAGTACTTC. Protein sequence: CASSPGLVPGEQYF.

V and J are TRBV4-1 and TRBJ2-4; tentative D call: TRBD2 (5 bases). The end of the DNA fits TRBJ2-7 better, so the J call may be wrong. Germline CDR1 and CDR2: MGHRA and YSYEKL. The CDR3 loop spans 15 amino acids. The DNA for the CDR3 is TGCGCCAGCAGCCCAGAGGACTTGTCTTCCTACGAGCAGTACTTC. This sequence encodes CASSPEDLSSYEQYF.

J is TRBJ2-2 and V is TRBV3-1, with 11 bases fitting TRBD2. The ends lost 7 bases at V and 5 bases at J; junction bases unmatched: 9. Germline assignment: CDR1 LGHDT and CDR2 YNNKEL (reference sequence). The CDR3 sequence is 16 residues long. This chain's CDR3 is CASKRASGGNTGELFF. CDR3 in DNA: TGTGCCAGCAAGAGAGCTAGCGGGGGGAATACCGGGGAGCTGTTTTTT. The full variable domain, completed using reference TRBV3-1 and TRBJ2-2, is DTAVSQTPKYLVTQMGNDKSIKCEQNLGHDTMYWYKQDSKKFLKIMFSYNNKELIINETVPNRFSPKSPDKAHLNLHINSLELGDSAVYFCASKRASGGNTGELFFGEGSRLTVL.

This chain joins TRBV7-2 and TRBJ2-1, with D unclear. The CDR3 extends over 13 amino acids. V shed 4 bases and J shed 3 bases, with 7 bases lying between them. CDR1 is SGHTA and CDR2 is FQGNSA in the germline V gene. The CDR3 is CASSSYNYNEQFF. The CDR3 coding sequence is TGTGCCAGCAGCTCGTACAACTACAATGAGCAGTTCTTC.

This chain joins TRBV3-1 and TRBJ1-6; D possibly corresponds to TRBD1 (5 bases). The CDR3 totals 17 residues. V dropped 7 bases and J dropped 0 bases, with 16 bases sitting between them. Germline-derived CDR1 and CDR2 are LGHDT and YNNKEL (reference sequence). CDR3 DNA sequence: TGTGCCAGCAACCGCGGGACTCCAAGCTCCTATAATTCACCCCTCCACTTT. Translation: CASNRGTPSSYNSPLHF.